These 27 T cell receptor beta chains were all obtained from the same sample, sequenced in a study of CD8 T cells in ankylosing spondylitis. No antigen has been identified for these receptors. General observations from the study: Typical of ankylosing spondylitis blood, it appeared, was a TCR beta motif of under 10 highly homologous variants.

TCRdb recomputed calls from the 5' RACE reads with MiXCR, one row per CDR3 protein. Among about 130,000 distinct CDR3 sequences listed, 17% were seen once. Material for sequencing was blood, either unsorted or a sorted T cell fraction (not recorded which). The receptors shown here come from a male donor with ankylosing spondylitis.

This clonotype showed up many times. V gene TRBV29-1 combines with J gene TRBJ2-1; maybe TRBD2 (6 bases). Germline CDR1 reads SQVTM; CDR2 reads ANQGSEA. Trimming shortened V by 6 bases and J by 2 bases, and 14 bases separated the two germline ends. The CDR3 loop spans 14 amino acids. CDR3 region: CSVGLAAAYNEQFF. The CDR3 bases are TGCAGCGTCGGCTTAGCGGCAGCCTACAATGAGCAGTTCTTC.

The chain combines TRBV5-6 with TRBJ2-1, with TRBD2 matching 10 bases. Per germline, CDR1 SGHDT and CDR2 YYEEEE. After removal of 4 bases from V and 2 bases from J, the junction contained 6 bases not matched to a gene. CDR3 length equals 16 residues. In nucleotides, the CDR3 is TGTGCCAGCAGCACCGGACTAGCGGAGACCTACAATGAGCAGTTCTTC. Protein: CASSTGLAETYNEQFF.

The rearrangement joins TRBV28 to TRBJ1-6; D unresolved. This CDR3 has 13 residues. The V end lost 6 bases, the J end lost 3 bases, and 6 bases lay between the germline ends. Germline CDR1 reads MDHEN; CDR2 reads SYDVKM. The chain's CDR3 is CASRDDYNSPLHF. CDR3 DNA sequence: TGTGCCAGCAGGGACGACTATAATTCACCCCTCCACTTT.

In this sample, this clonotype turned up a few times. CDR3 coding DNA: TGCAGTGCTAGAGGCTACAGGAAAGAGGGCTATGGCTACACCTTC. It encodes CSARGYRKEGYGYTF. The chain uses TRBV20-1 and TRBJ1-2, with a tentative D call TRBD1 (5 bases). Looked up from germline, CDR1 is DFQATT and CDR2 is SNEGSKA (reference sequence). The V end lost 1 base, the J end lost 4 bases, and 16 bases lay between the germline ends. The CDR3 has 15 amino acids.

The chain carries TRBV12-3 or TRBV12-4 and TRBJ1-1; D is perhaps TRBD1 (5 bases). The V gene lost 2 bases and the J gene lost 4 bases, with 11 bases spanning the gap. The CDR3 is 14 residues long. The CDR3 sequence is CASSLSGDGTEAFF. The CDR3, as DNA: TGTGCCAGCAGTTTATCCGGGGACGGCACTGAAGCTTTCTTT.

The rearrangement joins TRBV4-1 to TRBJ1-1; TRBD1 agrees at 8 bases. The V gene's germline CDR1 is MGHRA and CDR2 YSYEKL. Germline trimming cut 3 bases from V and 1 base from J; bases unmatched to any gene: 7. The CDR3 is 16 residues long. CDR3 sequence reads: CASSQIGQGRNTEAFF. CDR3 in DNA: TGCGCCAGCAGCCAGATCGGACAGGGAAGGAACACTGAAGCTTTCTTT.

This clonotype was seen a few times. The V call is TRBV6-2 or TRBV6-3, the J call TRBJ2-3; TRBD2 matches at 9 bases. This CDR3 is built from 17 residues. V lost 4 bases, J lost 4 bases, and 12 bases stayed unmatched. CDR1 is MNHEY and CDR2 is SVGEGT in the germline V gene. CDR3 sequence (DNA): TGTGCCAGCAGTTCATGGAGACTAGCGGAAGGGGCAGATACGCAGTATTTT. It is translated as CASSSWRLAEGADTQYF.

This clonotype was observed a few times. The chain recombines TRBV4-2 with TRBJ2-7; D not resolved. The CDR3 consists of 13 residues. The V end lost 1 base, the J end lost 7 bases, and 11 bases lay between the germline ends. CDR1 and CDR2 from the germline V gene are LGHNA and YNFKEQ. The CDR3 sequence is CASSQGQGSEQYF. The CDR3 bases are TGTGCCAGCAGCCAAGGCCAAGGGTCGGAGCAGTACTTC.

CDR3 sequence reads: CSAVDRSSTDTQYF. The CDR3 DNA is TGCAGTGCTGTGGACAGGAGTAGCACAGATACGCAGTATTTT. The chain uses TRBV20-1 and TRBJ2-3; 7 nucleotides agree with TRBD1. The CDR3 is 14 residues long. Germline loops: CDR1 DFQATT, CDR2 SNEGSKA (reference sequence). J lost 0 bases, V lost 5 bases, and 5 bases had no gene match.

This clonotype was counted only a few times. The chain joins TRBV11-2 to TRBJ2-1; D not resolved. Per the germline V gene, CDR1 is SGHAT and CDR2 is FQNNGV. Trimming removed 5 bases at V and 5 bases at J, with 4 bases between. CDR3 length: 11 residues. In DNA form, the CDR3 reads TGTGCCAGCAGCACAAACAATGAGCAGTTCTTC. Translating it yields CASSTNNEQFF.

The sample holds many counts of this clonotype. V is TRBV6-5 and J is TRBJ2-3; 9 bases map to TRBD2. The CDR3 runs 17 residues. The ends lost 4 bases at V and 6 bases at J; junction bases unmatched: 14. The germline V gene encodes CDR1 MNHEY and CDR2 SVGAGI. DNA for the CDR3: TGTGCCAGCAGTTCTCAGAGACTAGCGGAGGGGGGGGATACGCAGTATTTT. It translates to CASSSQRLAEGGDTQYF.

About this clonotype: One junction end disagrees with the germline gene, perhaps due to a read error. The J gene is TRBJ2-1, the V gene TRBV6-1, with TRBD2 matching 14 bases. The CDR3 is made up of 18 amino acids. Germline-derived CDR1 and CDR2 are MNHNS and SASEGT. The CDR3 sequence: CVSSEPGLAGVPYNEQFF. The CDR3 DNA reads as TGTGTCAGCAGTGAGCCGGGACTAGCGGGAGTCCCCTACAATGAGCAGTTCTTC.

This chain joins TRBV12-5 and TRBJ2-1; the D gene is possibly TRBD2 (7 bases). V was shortened by 6 bases and J by 3 bases, with 15 bases between the two germline ends. The CDR3 has 15 amino acids. The germline CDR1 and CDR2 sequences are LGHNT and FRNRAP. The CDR3 DNA follows: TGTGCTAGTGGCCCGGGGGGCTTCGGCTACAATGAGCAGTTCTTC. This translates into CASGPGGFGYNEQFF.

The sample holds many counts of this clonotype. The rearrangement links TRBV28 to TRBJ1-5; no clear D gene. The CDR3 is 15 amino acids. The V gene lost 6 bases and the J gene lost 1 base, with 13 bases spanning the gap. CDR1 is MDHEN and CDR2 is SYDVKM in the germline V gene. Here the CDR3 reads CASRNHDGSNQPQHF. Here the CDR3 DNA reads TGTGCCAGCAGAAACCATGACGGAAGCAATCAGCCCCAGCATTTT.

The chain employs TRBV11-2 and TRBJ2-7; 7 bases are shared with TRBD2. Trimming cost V 6 bases and J 0 bases; bases outside gene matches: 8. Germline CDR1 is SGHAT and CDR2 is FQNNGV. The CDR3 is made up of 15 amino acids. CDR3 nucleotide sequence: TGTGCCAGCAGTCCCGGCTCTAGCGGCTCCTACGAGCAGTACTTC. It codes for CASSPGSSGSYEQYF.

This clonotype was seen more than once but under ten times. The chain has TRBV4-3 and TRBJ1-1; 8 bases match TRBD1. Germline CDR1 and CDR2: LGHNA and YSLEER. The CDR3 contains 17 residues. J lost 8 bases, V lost 3 bases, and 17 bases had no gene match. CDR3 sequence: CASSHRIPGQVWVEAFF. In DNA, the CDR3 is TGCGCCAGCAGCCATCGCATACCGGGACAGGTCTGGGTAGAAGCTTTCTTT.

This clonotype was seen ten or more times. The chain recombines TRBV21-1 with TRBJ2-7. TRBV21-1 is annotated as a pseudogene. This CDR3 is 11 amino acids long. For the CDR3, the DNA is TGTGCCAGCAGTTCAACTTGCGAGCAGTACTTC. Translating it yields CASSSTCEQYF.

This clonotype was picked up a small number of times. The CDR3 here is CASSPRTEYTGELFF. The CDR3, as DNA: TGTGCCAGCAGCCCGAGGACGGAGTACACCGGGGAGCTGTTTTTT. The J gene is TRBJ2-2, the V gene TRBV7-8; D remains unclear. Germline V lookup: CDR1 SGHVS, CDR2 FQNEAQ. With 5 bases removed from V and 3 bases from J, the gap between germline ends came to 13 bases. The CDR3 is 15 amino acids.

This clonotype was counted a few times. This rearrangement joins TRBV27 to TRBJ2-3; a weak D match, TRBD2 (6 bases). From germline, CDR1 is MNHEY and CDR2 SMNVEV (reference sequence). The ends were cut back, 0 bases at V and 14 bases at J, with 12 bases in the middle. The CDR3 is 12 residues long. This chain's CDR3 is CASSLSTSSLYF. CDR3 DNA: TGTGCCAGCAGTTTATCGACTAGTTCCTTGTATTTT.

This clonotype was observed a few times. The chain combines TRBV5-6 with TRBJ1-1; D is undetermined. Trimming stripped 6 bases from V and 4 bases from J, with 16 bases between. The V gene's germline CDR1 is SGHDT and CDR2 YYEEEE. This CDR3 is built from 14 residues. CDR3 protein: CASTPFLGSTEAFF. The CDR3 DNA sequence: TGTGCCAGCACCCCCTTTTTGGGGAGCACTGAAGCTTTCTTT.

The V gene is TRBV3-1, the J gene TRBJ2-7; D perhaps matches TRBD2 (6 bases). CDR3 length equals 17 residues. V lost 3 bases, J lost 5 bases, and 23 bases lay in between. The germline V gene has CDR1 LGHDT and CDR2 YNNKEL (reference sequence). This CDR3 reads CASSQDPAVRGGDEQYF. The CDR3 DNA follows: TGTGCCAGCAGCCAGGACCCAGCTGTTAGGGGCGGGGACGAGCAGTACTTC.

V and J are TRBV7-6 and TRBJ2-7, with D possibly matching TRBD1 (5 bases). Trimming stripped 3 bases from V and 2 bases from J, with 8 bases between. CDR1 and CDR2 (germline): SGHVS, FNYEAQ. The CDR3 length is 13 residues. As DNA, the CDR3 is TGTGCCAGCAGCTTTGACAGCGCCTACGAGCAGTACTTC. It is translated as CASSFDSAYEQYF.

This chain joins TRBV5-1 and TRBJ1-2, with 7 positions matching TRBD1. V shed 4 bases and J 7 bases; nucleotides not matched to a gene: 7. In germline, CDR1 is SGHRS, CDR2 YFSETQ. The CDR3 runs 13 residues. This chain's CDR3 is CASSHTGEAGYTF. DNA of the CDR3: TGCGCCAGCAGCCACACAGGGGAGGCTGGCTACACCTTC.

This chain joins TRBV18 and TRBJ2-3; the D gene is possibly TRBD2 (5 bases). V dropped 3 bases and J dropped 5 bases, with 9 bases sitting between them. The CDR3 extends over 13 amino acids. Germline V lookup: CDR1 KGHSH, CDR2 LQKENI. CDR3 sequence: CASSPLAGDTQYF. CDR3 bases: TGTGCCAGCTCACCCCTAGCCGGAGATACGCAGTATTTT.

This clonotype has just a few counts. V is TRBV19 and J is TRBJ2-7, with a possible D match to TRBD2 (6 bases). V lost 0 bases and J 0 bases, leaving 9 bases between the germline ends. The CDR3 extends over 15 amino acids. Germline V CDR1 and CDR2: LNHDA, SQIVND (reference sequence). The CDR3 DNA follows: TGTGCCAGTAGTATAGACGGGGGAGACTCCTACGAGCAGTACTTC. Amino acids: CASSIDGGDSYEQYF.

This sequence joins TRBV4-1 and TRBJ2-2; 8 bases match TRBD2. This CDR3 spans 12 amino acids. Looked up from germline, CDR1 is MGHRA and CDR2 is YSYEKL. With V trimmed by 9 bases and J by 4 bases, 1 base remained unmatched. Here the CDR3 reads CASREGTGELFF. The CDR3 nucleotides are TGCGCCAGTCGGGAGGGCACCGGGGAGCTGTTTTTT.

This clonotype appeared a few times. The chain recombines TRBV28 with TRBJ2-7, with D unclear. Germline CDR1 is MDHEN and CDR2 is SYDVKM. The V end lost 8 bases, the J end lost 4 bases, and 12 bases lay between the germline ends. The CDR3 is made up of 12 amino acids. This CDR3 is CASEDIVYEQYF. The CDR3 nucleotides are TGTGCCAGCGAAGACATAGTTTACGAGCAGTACTTC. The complete variable domain, with remaining parts taken from reference TRBV28 and TRBJ2-7, reads DVKVTQSSRYLVKRTGEKVFLECVQDMDHENMFWYRQDPGLGLRLIYFSYDVKMKEKGDIPEGYSVSREKKERFSLILESASTNQTSMYLCASEDIVYEQYFGPGTRLTVT.